A single T cell receptor (beta chain) is shown here with its context. These data belong to a study of blood T cell repertoires in COVID-19. Produced via immunoSEQ multiplex PCR; TCRdb's table is partial and in-frame only. The sample holds roughly 350,000 clones, more than 75% seen once. The germline V gene encodes CDR1 MNHNS and CDR2 SASEGT. The germline V and J ends were trimmed by 3 bases and 0 bases, with 9 bases remaining between them. CDR3 length equals 16 residues. The V call is TRBV6-1, the J call TRBJ2-6, with D perhaps TRBD2 (6 bases). The source material was peripheral blood. The TCR sequence derives from a woman in her 50s with active or convalescent COVID-19. Written as DNA, the CDR3 is TGTGCCAGCAGTGATGGAGGGAGCTCTGGGGCCAACGTCCTGACTTTC. It is translated as CASSDGGSSGANVLTF.